This entry lists 22 T cell receptor beta chains sequenced from one sample in a study of beta chain features in type 1 diabetes. Of the isolated RNA, all was reverse transcribed, and so the sequenced material was expressed TCRB transcripts. Produced via immunoSEQ multiplex PCR; TCRdb's table is partial and in-frame only. This sample has 200,000 to 250,000 clones, with 12% to 15% found just once. The sample comprised naive CD4+ T cells from blood. The receptors were gathered from a woman aged 40 to 50 in good health.

The chain carries TRBV5-1 and TRBJ2-4, with TRBD2 identical over 9 bases. V trimming: 5 bases; J trimming: 0 bases; junction bases outside the gene matches: 6. This CDR3 has 16 amino acids. Germline assignment: CDR1 SGHRS and CDR2 YFSETQ. CDR3 DNA sequence: TGCGCCAGCAGGGAGACTAGCGGCATAGCCAAAAACATTCAGTACTTC. As protein: CASRETSGIAKNIQYF.

The rearrangement joins TRBV11-2 to TRBJ2-1; 11 positions match TRBD1. The CDR3 spans 16 residues. Germline-derived CDR1 and CDR2 are SGHAT and FQNNGV. V was clipped by 2 bases and J by 10 bases; unmatched bases: 10. The CDR3 DNA is TGTGCCAGCAGCTTAAGGCTCGGGACAGGGGGGACCGAGCAGTTCTTC. It yields the protein CASSLRLGTGGTEQFF.

The chain combines TRBV18 with TRBJ1-2, with 9 positions matching TRBD1. The trim removed 3 bases at V and 2 bases at J, leaving 7 bases unmatched. The germline CDR1 and CDR2 sequences are KGHSH and LQKENI. CDR3 size: 16 residues. The CDR3 region is CASSPRTGGQNYGYTF. The CDR3 DNA sequence: TGTGCCAGCTCACCTCGAACAGGGGGCCAAAACTATGGCTACACCTTC. The whole variable domain, remainder taken from reference TRBV18 and TRBJ1-2, is NAGVMQNPRHLVRRRGQEARLRCSPMKGHSHVYWYRQLPEEGLKFMVYLQKENIIDESGMPKERFSAEFPKEGPSILRIQQVVRGDSAAYFCASSPRTGGQNYGYTFGSGTRLTVV.

V usage is TRBV4-2 and J usage is TRBJ2-5; 7 bases match TRBD1. Germline loops: CDR1 LGHNA, CDR2 YNFKEQ. This CDR3 contains 14 residues. The V segment lost 3 bases and the J segment 7 bases; nucleotides outside the gene matches: 8. DNA for the CDR3: TGTGCCAGCAGCCAGACAGACAGGGACGGGACCCAGTACTTC. Translation gives CASSQTDRDGTQYF.

The chain is built from TRBV7-8 and TRBJ1-6, with 9 nucleotides matching TRBD1. The CDR3 spans 15 residues. The germline V gene has CDR1 SGHVS and CDR2 FQNEAQ. V was clipped by 0 bases and J by 8 bases; unmatched bases: 2. The CDR3 coding sequence is TGTGCCAGCAGCTTAGCCGGACAGGGGCATTCACCCCTCCACTTT. It specifies CASSLAGQGHSPLHF.

Only a few counts were recorded for this clone. The rearrangement joins TRBV18 to TRBJ2-5, with D perhaps matching TRBD2 (5 bases). The germline CDR1 and CDR2 sequences are KGHSH and LQKENI. The length of the CDR3 is 15 residues. V was pared by 6 bases and J by 2 bases, with 16 bases between. The CDR3 protein is CASSPLASGQETQYF. The CDR3 nucleotides read TGTGCCAGCTCTCCCTTGGCCAGCGGACAAGAGACCCAGTACTTC. Full variable domain (remainder filled in from reference TRBV18 and TRBJ2-5): NAGVMQNPRHLVRRRGQEARLRCSPMKGHSHVYWYRQLPEEGLKFMVYLQKENIIDESGMPKERFSAEFPKEGPSILRIQQVVRGDSAAYFCASSPLASGQETQYFGPGTRLLVL.

This clone was seen more than once but under ten times. The V gene is TRBV5-8, the J gene TRBJ1-1; 8 positions agree with TRBD1. V trimming: 7 bases; J trimming: 5 bases; junction bases outside the gene matches: 4. The CDR3 has 12 residues. The germline V gene has CDR1 SGHTS and CDR2 YDEGEE. In nucleotides, the CDR3 is TGTGCCAGCGACAGGGGTTGGACTGAAGCTTTCTTT. Its protein is CASDRGWTEAFF.

This clone has a count of ten or more. The chain recombines TRBV10-3 with TRBJ2-3; a weak D match, TRBD2 (5 bases). The CDR3 has 13 amino acids. V was trimmed by 5 bases and J by 6 bases, leaving 12 bases between them. In germline, CDR1 is ENHRY, CDR2 SYGVKD. The CDR3 reads CAISPTGVDTQYF. As DNA, the CDR3 is TGTGCCATCAGTCCGACCGGGGTGGATACGCAGTATTTT.

This clone has more than one count but fewer than ten. The chain links TRBV19 to TRBJ1-1, with no clear D. V gave up 6 bases and J gave up 0 bases, with 8 bases separating them. The length of the CDR3 is 13 residues. Germline CDR1 reads LNHDA; CDR2 reads SQIVND (reference sequence). In DNA form, the CDR3 reads TGTGCCAGTAGGGCCCTGATGAACACTGAAGCTTTCTTT. This gives the protein CASRALMNTEAFF.

The CDR3 bases are TGTGCCAGCAGAAGGACAGGGGTCAGCAACGAGCAGTACTTC. As protein: CASRRTGVSNEQYF. This chain links TRBV2 with TRBJ2-7; 9 nucleotides match TRBD1. The CDR3 is 14 residues long. Germline-derived CDR1 and CDR2 are SNHLY and FYNNEI. Trimming at V came to 6 bases and at J to 5 bases, leaving 8 bases not matched to a gene.

The V call is TRBV18, the J call TRBJ2-3; 11 positions agree with TRBD1. Germline values: CDR1 KGHSH, CDR2 LQKENI. This CDR3 contains 20 residues. V shed 6 bases and J 0 bases; nucleotides not matched to a gene: 17. The CDR3 DNA sequence: TGTGCCAGCTCCCGACGTCGAGGACAGGGGGCGCAAGCCAGCACAGATACGCAGTATTTT. Protein sequence: CASSRRRGQGAQASTDTQYF.

The gene calls are TRBV7-9 and TRBJ1-2; tentatively, D is TRBD1 (5 bases). The CDR3 loop spans 15 amino acids. The germline V and J ends were trimmed by 11 bases and 5 bases, with 24 bases remaining between them. The germline gives CDR1 SEHNR, CDR2 FQNEAQ (reference sequence). CDR3 coding DNA: TGTGCCGCAATGCGCCCTGGGGCGAAGTTATATGGCTACACCTTC. It is translated as CAAMRPGAKLYGYTF. The entire variable domain, with the rest obtained from reference TRBV7-9 and TRBJ1-2, is as follows: DTGVSQNPRHKITKRGQNVTFRCDPISEHNRLYWYRQTLGQGPEFLTYFQNEAQLEKSRLLSDRFSAERPKGSFSTLEIQRTEQGDSAMYLCAAMRPGAKLYGYTFGSGTRLTVV.

V and J are TRBV5-4 and TRBJ2-7, with 9 bases fitting TRBD1. Germline CDR1 and CDR2: SGHNT and YYREEE (reference sequence). This CDR3 is built from 13 residues. V was pared by 4 bases and J by 5 bases, with 4 bases of the junction left unmatched. The CDR3 bases are TGTGCCAGCAGCGAGGACAGGGGAAACGAGCAGTACTTC. It is translated as CASSEDRGNEQYF.

The chain carries TRBV19 and TRBJ2-3; 7 bases map to TRBD2. This CDR3 is 15 amino acids long. Germline V gene sequence: CDR1 LNHDA, CDR2 SQIVND (reference sequence). V gave up 7 bases and J gave up 4 bases; unmatched junction bases: 11. The CDR3 sequence: CASTRWGGVPDTQYF. CDR3 DNA sequence: TGTGCCAGTACCAGGTGGGGGGGAGTTCCAGATACGCAGTATTTT.

This clone was recorded a few times. This chain links TRBV9 with TRBJ2-2; 8 positions agree with TRBD1. Germline CDR1 is SGDLS and CDR2 is YYNGEE. CDR3 length equals 17 residues. Trimming at V came to 3 bases and at J to 2 bases, leaving 9 bases not matched to a gene. Written as DNA, the CDR3 is TGTGCCAGCAGCGCCCTCGGGCAGGGGGCAAACACCGGGGAGCTGTTTTTT. Protein product: CASSALGQGANTGELFF.

This clone showed up just a few times. The CDR3 region has the DNA TGTGCCAGCAGCGTAAGGGGACAGGGACCTTACGAGCAGTACTTC. Protein product: CASSVRGQGPYEQYF. J is TRBJ2-7 and V is TRBV9; TRBD1 agrees at 9 bases. Unmatched junction bases numbered 6, after V lost 1 base and J lost 4 bases. This CDR3 spans 15 amino acids. Germline CDR1 is SGDLS and CDR2 is YYNGEE.

This clone was seen a few times. The V call is TRBV29-1, the J call TRBJ2-3, with TRBD2 matching over 7 bases. Germline assignment: CDR1 SQVTM and CDR2 ANQGSEA. The CDR3 is 15 amino acids. J was trimmed by 0 bases and V by 4 bases; bases with no gene match: 7. DNA for the CDR3: TGCAGCGTTGGTTATGCGGGGGATAGCACAGATACGCAGTATTTT. Translating it yields CSVGYAGDSTDTQYF.

This clone was seen only a few times. The genes are TRBV6-1 and TRBJ2-1; a weak D match, TRBD2 (6 bases). V lost 4 bases to trimming and J lost 5 bases, with 18 bases between them. The CDR3 is 16 amino acids. Looked up from germline, CDR1 is MNHNS and CDR2 is SASEGT. This chain's CDR3 is CASSGRGTGRDNEQFF. CDR3 in DNA: TGTGCCAGCAGTGGGAGAGGGACTGGTCGGGACAATGAGCAGTTCTTC.

In its sample, this clone was seen a few times. CDR3: CASWGQLNTEAFF. The CDR3 DNA sequence: TGTGCCAGCTGGGGACAGCTGAACACTGAAGCTTTCTTT. The chain is built from TRBV11-2 and TRBJ1-1, with 7 bases identical to TRBD1. V lost 8 bases, J lost 0 bases, and 3 bases stayed unmatched. The CDR3 length is 13 residues. Germline CDR1 reads SGHAT; CDR2 reads FQNNGV.

CDR3 nucleotide sequence: TGTGCCAGCAGCCAAGGGGCCAGGGGTAAAAAACTGTTTTTT. Protein sequence: CASSQGARGKKLFF. The J gene is TRBJ1-4, the V gene TRBV4-2; weak D call: TRBD1 (6 bases). Between the trimmed V and J ends, which lost 1 base and 9 bases, there was a span of 12 bases. The CDR3 loop spans 14 amino acids. CDR1 and CDR2 (germline): LGHNA, YNFKEQ.

This rearrangement joins TRBV10-3 to TRBJ2-3, with a weak D call TRBD1 (6 bases). The CDR3 has 15 amino acids. The V gene lost 5 bases and the J gene lost 2 bases, with 14 bases spanning the gap. Germline V gene sequence: CDR1 ENHRY, CDR2 SYGVKD. The DNA of the CDR3 is TGTGCCATCAGTTCGAGGGGGAATACCACAGATACGCAGTATTTT. The encoded protein is CAISSRGNTTDTQYF.

J is TRBJ2-5 and V is TRBV11-2, with D possibly TRBD1 on 5 matching bases. This CDR3 has 16 residues. V lost 1 base and J 1 base, leaving 13 bases between the germline ends. Germline V gene data show CDR1 as SGHAT and CDR2 as FQNNGV. The CDR3 here is CASSLGVVGAQETQYF. CDR3 DNA sequence: TGTGCCAGCAGCTTAGGAGTGGTAGGGGCCCAAGAGACCCAGTACTTC.